In this sample, the clone carrying this T cell receptor beta chain turned up many times. These data originate in a study of T-cell reconstitution after alpha-beta-depleted transplantation in children. It was with unique molecular identifiers that the TCRbeta library was prepared. TCRdb independently ran MiXCR on the PCR reads; one entry per CDR3 protein. This table holds roughly 610,000 distinct CDR3 sequences, 8% to 11% found once. The CDR3 consists of 13 residues. Trimming cost V 6 bases and J 3 bases, with 12 bases left between them. Looked up from germline, CDR1 is MNHEY and CDR2 is SVGEGT. The chain is built from TRBV6-2 or TRBV6-3 and TRBJ2-7; D is perhaps TRBD1 (6 bases). The starting material was PBMCs from the stem cell graft donor, obtained from the stem cell graft. The sequence came from a human donor who donated a stem cell graft to a child with acute myeloid leukemia. The DNA of the CDR3 is TGTGCCAGCAGGGGAACAGGGTTCTACGAGCAGTACTTC. It specifies CASRGTGFYEQYF.